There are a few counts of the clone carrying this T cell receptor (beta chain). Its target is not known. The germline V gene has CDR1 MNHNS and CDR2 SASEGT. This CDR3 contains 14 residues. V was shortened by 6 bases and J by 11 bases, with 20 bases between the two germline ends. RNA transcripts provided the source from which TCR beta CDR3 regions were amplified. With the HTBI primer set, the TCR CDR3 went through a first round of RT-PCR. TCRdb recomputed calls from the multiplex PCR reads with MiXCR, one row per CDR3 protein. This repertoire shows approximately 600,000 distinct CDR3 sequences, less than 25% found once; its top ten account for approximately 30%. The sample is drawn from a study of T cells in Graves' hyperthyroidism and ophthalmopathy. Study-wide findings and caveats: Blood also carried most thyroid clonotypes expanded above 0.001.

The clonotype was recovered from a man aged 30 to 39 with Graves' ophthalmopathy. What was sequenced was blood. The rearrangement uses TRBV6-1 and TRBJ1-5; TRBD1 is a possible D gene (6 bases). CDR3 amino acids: CASRKKGDWGAQHF. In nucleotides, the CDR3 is TGTGCCAGCAGAAAGAAGGGGGATTGGGGCGCCCAGCATTTT.